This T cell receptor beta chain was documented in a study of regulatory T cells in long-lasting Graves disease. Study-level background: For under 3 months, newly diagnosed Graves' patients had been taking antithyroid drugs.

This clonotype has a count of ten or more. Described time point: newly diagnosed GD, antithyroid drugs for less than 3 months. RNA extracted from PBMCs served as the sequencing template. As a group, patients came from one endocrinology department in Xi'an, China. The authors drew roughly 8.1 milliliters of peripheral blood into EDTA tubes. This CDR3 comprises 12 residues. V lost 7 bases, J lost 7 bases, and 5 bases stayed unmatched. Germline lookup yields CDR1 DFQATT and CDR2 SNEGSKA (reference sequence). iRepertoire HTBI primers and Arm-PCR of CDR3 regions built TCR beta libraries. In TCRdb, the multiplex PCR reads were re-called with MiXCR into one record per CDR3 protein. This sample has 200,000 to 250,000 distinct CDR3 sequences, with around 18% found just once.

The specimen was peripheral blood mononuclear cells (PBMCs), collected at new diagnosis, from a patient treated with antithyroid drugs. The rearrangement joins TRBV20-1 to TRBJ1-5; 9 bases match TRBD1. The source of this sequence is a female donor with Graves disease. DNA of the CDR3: TGCAGTGGGGGACAGGGCGGACAGCCCCAGCATTTT. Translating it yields CSGGQGGQPQHF.